The sequence of this T cell receptor beta chain was determined in a study of blood T cell repertoires in COVID-19. Data came from immunoSEQ multiplex PCR; TCRdb stores just in-frame clones and leaves some out. The sample carries 250,000 to 300,000 clones, 75% to 90% recorded once. Participants had their cohort set by participant-reported clinical history. This CDR3 region has 15 residues. V shed 7 bases, J shed 5 bases, and the junction held 9 bases outside the gene matches. Germline V gene sequence: CDR1 MNHEY, CDR2 SVGAGI. J is TRBJ2-5 and V is TRBV6-5; 11 nucleotides line up with TRBD1. The sequencing input was PBMCs or T cells enriched from blood (not recorded which). The receptor was derived from a woman in her 50s who had recovered from COVID-19. The CDR3 spells CASKEGTGGGETQYF. CDR3 nucleotides: TGTGCCAGCAAAGAAGGGACAGGGGGAGGGGAGACCCAGTACTTC.